This record looks at one T cell receptor beta chain sequence and its context. These data belong to a study of T cell changes during pregnancy in multiple sclerosis. Germline lookup yields CDR1 MDHEN and CDR2 SYDVKM. With 8 bases clipped from V and 2 bases from J, the junction kept 9 bases outside the gene matches. The length of the CDR3 is 15 residues. Assay: immunoSEQ multiplex PCR; the TCRdb copy retains only in-frame clones and omits some. Of roughly 20,000 clones listed, 87% are singletons. The genes are TRBV28 and TRBJ2-3, with 8 nucleotides matching TRBD2. This material consisted of CD8+ T cells from peripheral blood mononuclear cells, taken in the third trimester of pregnancy. The receptor's source is a female donor in good health, enrolled as a control in a pregnancy study. The CDR3 spells CASEKRGPYTDTQYF. CDR3 bases: TGTGCCAGCGAAAAGCGGGGGCCCTACACAGATACGCAGTATTTT.